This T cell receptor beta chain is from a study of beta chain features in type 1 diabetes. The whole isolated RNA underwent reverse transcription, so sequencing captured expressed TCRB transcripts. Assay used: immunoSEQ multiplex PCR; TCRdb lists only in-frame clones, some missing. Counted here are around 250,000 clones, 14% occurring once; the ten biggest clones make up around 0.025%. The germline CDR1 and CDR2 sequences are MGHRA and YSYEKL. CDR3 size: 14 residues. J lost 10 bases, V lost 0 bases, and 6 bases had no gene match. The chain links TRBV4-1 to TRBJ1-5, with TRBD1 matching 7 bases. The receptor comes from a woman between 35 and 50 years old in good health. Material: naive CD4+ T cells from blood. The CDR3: CASSQEGQATPQHF. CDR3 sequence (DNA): TGCGCCAGCAGCCAAGAAGGACAGGCAACTCCCCAGCATTTT.